This T cell receptor beta chain was identified during a study of T cells in Graves' hyperthyroidism and ophthalmopathy (dated 2019 in TCRdb). Turning to the overall study: Peripheral blood was collected at initial diagnosis, before any treatment. Following sampling, methimazole starting at 30 mg daily was given to hyperthyroidism patients, and high-dose intravenous methylprednisolone was given to ophthalmopathy patients. The 90 or so discovery patients were randomly split 7:3 into training and test sets. An independent validation cohort of around 20 hyperthyroidism patients and more than 15 patients who later progressed to ophthalmopathy tested prospective prediction of ophthalmopathy. To identify distinguishing TCR V-J signatures, a discovery cohort of about a hundred patients was used, comprising 43 with Graves' ophthalmopathy and roughly 60 with stable Graves' hyperthyroidism. The paper reports TCR Vbeta CDR3 sequencing of over 130 peripheral blood samples: approximately 41 ophthalmopathy, under 80 hyperthyroidism and 17 progressor patients. Thyroid tissue and blood T-cell repertoires from over 5 Graves' hyperthyroidism patients were also compared in the study. Findings and caveats that apply to the study as a whole: No statistical method was used to set the sample size in advance, and investigators knew the group allocation. A 13 V-J signature model separated ophthalmopathy from stable hyperthyroidism, with about 88% sensitivity and 81.08% specificity in cross-validation and 80%/75% in testing. Blood samples also contained most of the expanded thyroid clonotypes (frequency above 0.001), which suggests that blood repertoires may reflect thyroid immune responses. In validation, the model predicted progression to ophthalmopathy a median of around six months before onset, with roughly 70% sensitivity and 72.22% specificity.

The sample holds many counts of this clonotype. Its target antigen remains unknown. Per-base quality was not reported, and no clone a single base away is much larger than it. Graves' hyperthyroidism was defined as stable when no progression to ophthalmopathy occurred over 18 months of follow-up. Hyperthyroidism patients were newly diagnosed, had a disease duration of under 2 months, and were aged 18 to 65 years. Exclusion was applied to patients with uncontrolled infections, other autoimmune diseases, pregnancy or lactation. Diagnoses were based on clinical symptoms, serum thyroxine and TRAb, thyroid ultrasound and orbital computed tomography. PBMCs were separated from 7.5 to 10 ml of fresh peripheral blood using Ficoll-Paque density gradient centrifugation. Total RNA was extracted using Trizol reagent, and RNA quality was assessed on an Agilent 2100 Bioanalyzer. The TCR beta CDR3 regions were amplified from RNA transcripts. The first round of RT-PCR for the TCR CDR3 was performed with the HTBI primer set and the Qiagen OneStep RT-PCR kit. A second multiplex PCR round built the libraries, followed by size selection and purification. Paired-end sequencing of the libraries was performed with 100 bp reads on an Illumina HiSeq2000. On the authors' methods: Raw data were processed with SOAPnuke, discarding reads with adapters, uncalled bases, mean Phred below 15, or no exact constant-primer or identifier match. High-quality paired reads were merged with COPE v1.2.5, and unique nucleotide sequences were defined as clonotypes. MiTCR v1.1 was used to align clonotypes to the IMGT TRBV, TRBD and TRBJ reference segments. Analysis was restricted to V-J combinations with a frequency above 0.0001, which covered 99.2% of repertoires. The TCS score was defined as the ratio of F50 (clonal expansion) to E x V (chaos), calculated using BLOSUM62-based TCRdist between CDR3 peptides within each V-J. Welch's t-statistics and random forest reduced around 520 V-J features to under 15, which were used in a naive Bayes classifier (R e1071). TCRdb's own reprocessing of the public reads used fastp at Q25 and MiXCR and kept productive beta chains. Each entry merges the rows of one CDR3 protein and shows their most common DNA and genes. These V and J calls derive from TCRdb rather than the authors' analysis. The sample table contains a few hundred thousand distinct CDR3 sequences; only one count was recorded for approximately 15% of them. Clones ranked in the top ten supply 4% to 6.5% of the sample.

Sample: blood. The sequence came from a woman between 18 and 29 years old with Graves' hyperthyroidism.

The sequenced DNA: TGTGCCAGCAGTTACTCGAGTCGATACACTGAAGCTTTCTTT. It codes for CASSYSSRYTEAFF. The chain couples TRBV6-2 or TRBV6-3 to TRBJ1-1, with the D gene uncertain. Trimming costs V 0 bases and J 3 bases, and their ends lie 8 bases apart. The CDR3, from cysteine to phenylalanine, totals 14 residues. Just the 42-base CDR3 DNA is kept, in frame starting at base 1. The germline V gene specifies MNHEY as CDR1 and SVGEGT as CDR2.